The 18 T cell receptor beta chains below come from one sample, sequenced in a study of blood T cell repertoires in COVID-19. Method: immunoSEQ multiplex PCR; TCRdb's copy keeps in-frame clones and lacks some. The data show about 330,000 clones, around four fifths seen once. The source material was peripheral blood. These receptors all come from a woman between 50 and 59 years old with acute or convalescent COVID-19.

This clone has more than one count but fewer than ten. This sequence joins TRBV9 and TRBJ2-7; tentative D call: TRBD2 (6 bases). The CDR3 covers 14 residues. In germline, CDR1 is SGDLS, CDR2 YYNGEE. With 3 bases removed from V and 0 bases from J, the gap between germline ends came to 10 bases. The chain's CDR3 is CASSGGLSSYEQYF. DNA of the CDR3: TGTGCCAGCAGCGGGGGACTTAGCTCCTACGAGCAGTACTTC.

This clone has a handful of counts. This chain links TRBV9 with TRBJ2-1; 7 bases are shared with TRBD2. Germline loops: CDR1 SGDLS, CDR2 YYNGEE. J lost 4 bases, V lost 0 bases, and 4 bases had no gene match. The CDR3 contains 15 residues. The CDR3 sequence: CASSVGREKYNEQFF. CDR3 in DNA: TGTGCCAGCAGCGTAGGGCGGGAGAAGTACAATGAGCAGTTCTTC.

The V gene is TRBV10-3, the J gene TRBJ2-5, with D perhaps matching TRBD1 (5 bases). The CDR3 spans 13 residues. Germline V CDR1 and CDR2: ENHRY, SYGVKD. V was cut by 6 bases and J by 2 bases, with 10 bases left in between. The CDR3, as DNA: TGTGCCATCAGAAGGGGATTACAAGAGACCCAGTACTTC. It yields the protein CAIRRGLQETQYF.

The rearrangement joins TRBV2 to TRBJ2-5, with D unresolved. Germline V CDR1 and CDR2: SNHLY, FYNNEI. CDR3 length equals 12 residues. V dropped 1 base and J dropped 5 bases, with 5 bases sitting between them. CDR3 nucleotides: TGTGCCAGCAGTGAAGTTCCGGAGACCCAGTACTTC. Translated, it gives CASSEVPETQYF.

This clone was detected once. The V gene is TRBV19, the J gene TRBJ1-4; D possibly corresponds to TRBD1 (5 bases). The CDR3 totals 15 residues. The V end lost 5 bases, the J end lost 10 bases, and 20 bases lay between the germline ends. In germline, CDR1 is LNHDA, CDR2 SQIVND (reference sequence). CDR3 sequence reads: CASSGRDSGERKLFF. The CDR3 DNA is TGTGCCAGTAGTGGCCGGGACTCGGGGGAGCGAAAACTGTTTTTT.

This clone was seen more than once but under ten times. The chain couples TRBV7-8 to TRBJ2-7, with TRBD2 matching 7 bases. This CDR3 has 13 residues. Germline V lookup: CDR1 SGHVS, CDR2 FQNEAQ. Trimming at V came to 1 base and at J to 6 bases, leaving 3 bases not matched to a gene. Here the CDR3 reads CASSLGLAGEQYV. The CDR3 DNA sequence: TGTGCCAGCAGCTTAGGATTAGCGGGCGAGCAGTACGTC.

The chain employs TRBV30 and TRBJ2-1, with TRBD2 matching 11 bases. CDR3 length equals 13 residues. V lost 2 bases and J lost 10; bases outside the gene matches: 4. Looked up from germline, CDR1 is GTSNPN and CDR2 is SVGIG (reference sequence). CDR3 protein: CAWSLLAGDEQFF. DNA for the CDR3: TGTGCCTGGAGTTTACTAGCGGGAGACGAGCAGTTCTTC.

This sequence joins TRBV4-3 and TRBJ1-2, with no clear D. Trimming removed 4 bases at V and 0 bases at J, with 18 bases between. This CDR3 comprises 17 residues. Germline values: CDR1 LGHNA, CDR2 YSLEER. The CDR3 DNA is TGCGCCAGCAGCCCAGAGGTGGGCGTACGCGCTAACTATGGCTACACCTTC. This sequence encodes CASSPEVGVRANYGYTF.

J is TRBJ2-4 and V is TRBV19, with TRBD1 matching 8 bases. Trimming at V came to 3 bases and at J to 10 bases, leaving 8 bases not matched to a gene. This CDR3 contains 14 residues. The germline V gene encodes CDR1 LNHDA and CDR2 SQIVND (reference sequence). The CDR3 here is CASSIPSGGSIQYF. The DNA of the CDR3 is TGTGCCAGTAGTATCCCCTCAGGGGGCTCAATTCAGTACTTC.

The chain is built from TRBV5-6 and TRBJ1-3, with 7 bases lining up with TRBD1. The CDR3 contains 15 residues. The J segment lost 4 bases and the V segment lost 0 bases, leaving 4 bases of the junction unmatched. Germline-derived CDR1 and CDR2 are SGHDT and YYEEEE. The CDR3 is CASSLDAGGGNTIYF. In DNA, the CDR3 is TGTGCCAGCAGCTTGGATGCAGGGGGAGGAAACACCATATATTTT.

The chain recombines TRBV6-5 with TRBJ1-1, with D perhaps matching TRBD1 (5 bases). The CDR3 spans 15 residues. Trimming took 7 bases from V and 4 from J, leaving 19 bases between them. Per germline, CDR1 MNHEY and CDR2 SVGAGI. The chain's CDR3 is CASTSSGGGSTEAFF. DNA of the CDR3: TGTGCCAGCACCTCCTCCGGGGGAGGGAGCACTGAAGCTTTCTTT.

This clone showed up just once. This chain connects TRBV9 to TRBJ2-1; the D gene is possibly TRBD2 (6 bases). Germline CDR1 and CDR2: SGDLS and YYNGEE. This CDR3 region has 14 residues. Trimming took off 3 bases at V and 10 bases at J, with 17 bases between the two ends. The CDR3 protein is CASSGPLASGEQFF. CDR3 coding DNA: TGTGCCAGCAGCGGACCACTAGCTTCGGGGGAGCAGTTCTTC.

This clone occurred once. This chain connects TRBV6-5 to TRBJ2-3, with TRBD2 as a possible D gene (6 bases). This CDR3 is built from 13 residues. With 3 bases removed from V and 5 bases from J, the gap between germline ends came to 9 bases. The V gene's germline CDR1 is MNHEY and CDR2 SVGAGI. The chain's CDR3 is CASSYAGGDTQYF. In DNA form, the CDR3 reads TGTGCCAGCAGTTATGCCGGGGGAGATACGCAGTATTTT.

V and J are TRBV30 and TRBJ1-1; D ambiguous. This CDR3 region has 14 residues. Germline lookup yields CDR1 GTSNPN and CDR2 SVGIG (reference sequence). The V end lost 1 base, the J end lost 1 base, and 10 bases lay between the germline ends. CDR3 residues: CAWSAPSWNTEAFF. Written as DNA, the CDR3 is TGTGCCTGGAGTGCCCCGAGCTGGAACACTGAAGCTTTCTTT. Combining the CDR3 with reference TRBV30 and TRBJ1-1 gives the whole variable domain SQTIHQWPATLVQPVGSPLSLECTVEGTSNPNLYWYRQAAGRGLQLLFYSVGIGQISSEVPQNLSASRPQDRQFILSSKKLLLSDSGFYLCAWSAPSWNTEAFFGQGTRLTVV.

In its sample, this clone was seen once. J is TRBJ1-1 and V is TRBV10-3; 8 positions agree with TRBD1. V dropped 6 bases and J dropped 2; count of bases not matched to a gene: 8. Germline V gene sequence: CDR1 ENHRY, CDR2 SYGVKD. This CDR3 contains 15 residues. The CDR3 loop is CAISLNGQGNTEAFF. CDR3 DNA sequence: TGTGCCATCAGCTTAAACGGACAGGGAAACACTGAAGCTTTCTTT.

The chain recombines TRBV5-4 with TRBJ2-1, with 9 positions matching TRBD2. Germline CDR1 and CDR2: SGHNT and YYREEE (reference sequence). The CDR3 extends over 16 amino acids. J was trimmed by 0 bases and V by 4 bases; bases with no gene match: 5. The CDR3 is CASSEGLASSYNEQFF. CDR3 DNA sequence: TGTGCCAGCAGCGAGGGACTAGCAAGCTCCTACAATGAGCAGTTCTTC.

This chain links TRBV7-2 with TRBJ2-1, with D possibly matching TRBD2 (6 bases). The CDR3 loop spans 15 amino acids. V lost 3 bases, J lost 0 bases, and 9 bases lay in between. Germline values: CDR1 SGHTA, CDR2 FQGNSA. This chain's CDR3 is CASSFAGYSYNEQFF. CDR3 bases: TGTGCCAGCAGCTTTGCGGGGTACTCCTACAATGAGCAGTTCTTC.

The chain recombines TRBV21-1 with TRBJ2-1; TRBD1 reflects the table's D call only, with no check against the DNA. TRBV21-1 is a known pseudogene. This CDR3 spans 18 amino acids. The CDR3 loop reads CASSKAIRDRGMGNEQFF. CDR3 DNA sequence: TGTGCCAGCAGCAAAGCTATTCGGGACAGGGGAATGGGTAATGAGCAGTTCTTC.